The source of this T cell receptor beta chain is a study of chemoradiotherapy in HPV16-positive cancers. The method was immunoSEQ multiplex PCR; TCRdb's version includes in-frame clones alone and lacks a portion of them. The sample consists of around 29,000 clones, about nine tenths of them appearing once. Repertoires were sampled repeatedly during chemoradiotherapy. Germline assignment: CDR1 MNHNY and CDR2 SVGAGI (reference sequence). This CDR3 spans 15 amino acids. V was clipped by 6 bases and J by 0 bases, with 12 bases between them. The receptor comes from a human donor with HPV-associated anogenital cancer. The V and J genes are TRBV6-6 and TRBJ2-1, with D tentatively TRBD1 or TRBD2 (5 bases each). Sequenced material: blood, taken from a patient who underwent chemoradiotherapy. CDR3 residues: CASRRDLSSYNEQFF. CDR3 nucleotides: TGTGCCAGCAGACGGGACCTGAGCTCCTACAATGAGCAGTTCTTC.